Each of the 17 T cell receptor beta chains below was sequenced from the same sample in a study of human T cells and chemical hapten exposure. Unseparated into fractions, whole blood served as the source from which total RNA was extracted. One entry per CDR3 protein results from TCRdb running MiXCR on the 5' RACE reads. The table records around 80,000 distinct CDR3 sequences, approximately 15% of them present only once. The receptor set was obtained from a female donor in good health.

The gene calls are TRBV28 and TRBJ2-6; unclear D gene. Germline V gene sequence: CDR1 MDHEN, CDR2 SYDVKM. The CDR3 runs to 14 residues. V dropped 3 bases and J dropped 3 bases, with 6 bases sitting between them. The CDR3 region is CASSLLGGANVLTF. In DNA, the CDR3 is TGTGCCAGCAGTTTGTTAGGTGGGGCCAACGTCCTGACTTTC.

This clonotype showed up just a few times. CDR3: CASSQGALYNEQFF. CDR3 bases: TGTGCCAGCAGCCAGGGTGCCCTTTACAATGAGCAGTTCTTC. The chain employs TRBV4-2 and TRBJ2-1, with D hard to call. CDR1 and CDR2 (germline): LGHNA, YNFKEQ. Trimming removed 3 bases from V and 4 bases from J, with 10 bases in between. The CDR3 is 14 amino acids.

This clonotype was found many times. The chain recombines TRBV6-2 or TRBV6-3 with TRBJ2-1; 7 bases agree with TRBD2. The CDR3 runs 13 residues. V shed 6 bases and J 5 bases; nucleotides not matched to a gene: 4. Looked up from germline, CDR1 is MNHEY and CDR2 is SVGEGT. The CDR3 here is CASRSGVNNEQFF. In nucleotides, the CDR3 is TGTGCCAGCAGGAGCGGGGTCAACAATGAGCAGTTCTTC.

The V gene is TRBV6-5, the J gene TRBJ2-1; maybe TRBD1 (5 bases). The CDR3 contains 16 residues. Germline-derived CDR1 and CDR2 are MNHEY and SVGAGI. Trimming pared 2 bases from V and 1 base from J, leaving 12 bases between. CDR3 region: CASSYQTVLSYNEQFF. The CDR3 DNA follows: TGTGCCAGCAGTTACCAGACAGTCCTATCCTACAATGAGCAGTTCTTC.

In its sample, this clonotype was seen a few times. This sequence joins TRBV20-1 and TRBJ2-7, with 10 positions matching TRBD2. The CDR3 sequence is 15 residues long. V trimming: 0 bases; J trimming: 2 bases; junction bases outside the gene matches: 4. Germline CDR1 reads DFQATT; CDR2 reads SNEGSKA (reference sequence). CDR3 DNA sequence: TGCAGTGCTAGAGATATAGCGGGAGGACCCTACGAGCAGTACTTC. Translated, it gives CSARDIAGGPYEQYF.

This clonotype was observed a few times. This chain uses TRBV6-6 with TRBJ1-5, with 7 bases that match TRBD1. The CDR3 is 13 amino acids. Germline CDR1 and CDR2: MNHNY and SVGAGI (reference sequence). V was pared by 7 bases and J by 3 bases, with 3 bases of the junction left unmatched. The CDR3 nucleotides are TGTGCCAGCAAGGGACAGTTCAATCAGCCCCAGCATTTT. Translation gives CASKGQFNQPQHF.

This clonotype has at least ten counts. The chain recombines TRBV29-1 with TRBJ2-3, with D perhaps being TRBD1 or TRBD2 (5 bases each). The CDR3 is 14 residues long. Trimming stripped 1 base from V and 1 base from J, with 9 bases between. CDR1 and CDR2 (germline): SQVTM, ANQGSEA. In DNA form, the CDR3 reads TGCAGCGTTGAAGGGGGGAAGGGCACAGATACGCAGTATTTT. It encodes CSVEGGKGTDTQYF.

CDR3 DNA: TGTGCCATCAGCCCCGGTGGTGGCGGAACAGATACGCAGTATTTT. It yields the protein CAISPGGGGTDTQYF. This rearrangement joins TRBV10-3 to TRBJ2-3; D gene unclear. The V end lost 6 bases, the J end lost 3 bases, and 16 bases lay between the germline ends. Germline V lookup: CDR1 ENHRY, CDR2 SYGVKD. This CDR3 is 15 amino acids long.

This clonotype was seen repeatedly, ten times or more. The V and J genes are TRBV7-9 and TRBJ1-2, with TRBD1 identical over 7 bases. CDR3 size: 13 residues. CDR1 is SEHNR and CDR2 is FQNEAQ in the germline V gene (reference sequence). With 3 bases clipped from V and 4 bases from J, the junction kept 2 bases outside the gene matches. CDR3 in amino acids: CASSLGQIYGYTF. For the CDR3, the DNA is TGTGCCAGCAGCTTGGGACAGATCTATGGCTACACCTTC.

This CDR3 is CASRESGRAAEQFF. In DNA form, the CDR3 reads TGTGCCAGCAGGGAAAGCGGGAGGGCAGCCGAGCAGTTCTTC. The chain couples TRBV12-3 or TRBV12-4 to TRBJ2-1; 10 bases line up with TRBD2. CDR3 length: 14 residues. V lost 6 bases to trimming and J lost 10 bases; unmatched junction nucleotides: 9.

This clonotype was recorded a few times. V gene TRBV6-5 combines with J gene TRBJ2-7; unclear D gene. V was clipped by 7 bases and J by 0 bases, with 13 bases between them. The CDR3 sequence is 14 residues long. CDR1 is MNHEY, CDR2 SVGAGI, per germline. CDR3: CASKGTAGSYEQYF. CDR3 in DNA: TGTGCCAGCAAAGGTACGGCAGGCTCCTACGAGCAGTACTTC.

This clonotype has just one count. The chain is built from TRBV25-1 and TRBJ2-7; 9 nucleotides agree with TRBD2. V trimming: 8 bases; J trimming: 2 bases; junction bases outside the gene matches: 10. Per germline, CDR1 MGHDK and CDR2 SYGVNS. This CDR3 has 15 residues. CDR3 in DNA: TGTGCCAGCTCCATAGGGATAGCGGGAGCCTACGAGCAGTACTTC. Translation: CASSIGIAGAYEQYF.

The chain uses TRBV19 and TRBJ1-2; TRBD1 matches at 7 bases. This CDR3 spans 16 amino acids. The germline V gene encodes CDR1 LNHDA and CDR2 SQIVND (reference sequence). The trim removed 6 bases at V and 8 bases at J, leaving 18 bases unmatched. The CDR3 here is CASSPTGIGTAGGYTF. The CDR3 DNA reads TGTGCCAGTAGCCCTACTGGGATCGGGACAGCCGGAGGCTACACCTTC.

The chain has TRBV28 and TRBJ1-6; the match to TRBD1 covers 12 bases. This CDR3 contains 16 residues. The trim removed 5 bases at V and 8 bases at J, leaving 7 bases unmatched. CDR1 and CDR2 from the germline V gene are MDHEN and SYDVKM. CDR3 sequence: CASSLPGQGADSPLHF. The DNA of the CDR3 is TGTGCCAGCAGTCTACCGGGACAGGGGGCCGATTCACCCCTCCACTTT.

This clonotype was counted a few times. The chain carries TRBV7-2 and TRBJ2-1; 10 bases agree with TRBD2. The CDR3 runs to 15 residues. CDR1 SGHTA and CDR2 FQGNSA come from the germline V gene. The V and J ends lost 5 bases and 3 bases, in that order; junction bases with no gene match: 4. CDR3 protein: CASSQLAGFYNEQFF. As DNA, the CDR3 is TGTGCCAGCAGCCAACTAGCGGGGTTCTACAATGAGCAGTTCTTC. The entire variable domain, with the rest obtained from reference TRBV7-2 and TRBJ2-1, is as follows: GAGVSQSPSNKVTEKGKDVELRCDPISGHTALYWYRQSLGQGLEFLIYFQGNSAPDKSGLPSDRFSAERTGGSVSTLTIQRTQQEDSAVYLCASSQLAGFYNEQFFGPGTRLTVL.

This clonotype was observed at least ten times. The chain is built from TRBV20-1 and TRBJ2-1, with TRBD2 identical over 12 bases. J gave up 7 bases and V 5 bases, and 6 bases lay outside the gene matches. Germline CDR1 is DFQATT and CDR2 is SNEGSKA (reference sequence). CDR3 length: 14 residues. The CDR3 loop is CSAPGLAGRNEQFF. DNA of the CDR3: TGCAGTGCTCCCGGACTAGCGGGACGGAATGAGCAGTTCTTC.

V gene TRBV9 combines with J gene TRBJ2-1; the D is unclear. V was cut by 0 bases and J by 8 bases, with 3 bases left in between. The CDR3 runs to 11 residues. CDR1 SGDLS and CDR2 YYNGEE come from the germline V gene. In DNA form, the CDR3 reads TGTGCCAGCAGCGTAGGGGATGAGCAGTTCTTC. It yields the protein CASSVGDEQFF.